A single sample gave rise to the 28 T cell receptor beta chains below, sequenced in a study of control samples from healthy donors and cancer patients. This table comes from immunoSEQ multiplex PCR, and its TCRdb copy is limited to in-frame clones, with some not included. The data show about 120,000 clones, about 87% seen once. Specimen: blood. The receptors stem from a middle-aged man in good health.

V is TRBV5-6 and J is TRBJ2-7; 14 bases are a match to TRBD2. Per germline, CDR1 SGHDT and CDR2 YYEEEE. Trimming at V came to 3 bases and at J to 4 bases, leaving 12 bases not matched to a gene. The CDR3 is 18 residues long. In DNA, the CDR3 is TGTGCCAGCAGCTCGAAAGGACTAGCGGGGGGTAGTATATACGAGCAGTACTTC. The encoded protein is CASSSKGLAGGSIYEQYF.

Written as DNA, the CDR3 is TGTGCCATCAGTGAGTCGGGCAGGGCGTCGGACACTGAAGCTTTCTTT. Protein product: CAISESGRASDTEAFF. The rearrangement uses TRBV10-3 and TRBJ1-1; D is possibly TRBD1 (5 bases). This CDR3 has 16 amino acids. The V and J ends lost 0 bases and 3 bases respectively, with 14 bases between them. The germline gives CDR1 ENHRY, CDR2 SYGVKD.

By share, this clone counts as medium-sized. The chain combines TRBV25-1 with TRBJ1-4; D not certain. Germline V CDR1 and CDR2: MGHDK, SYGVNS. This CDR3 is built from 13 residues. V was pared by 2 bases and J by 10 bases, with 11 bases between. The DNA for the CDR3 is TGTGCCAGCAGTGAAGAAGGGCGAGGAAAACTGTTTTTT. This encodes CASSEEGRGKLFF.

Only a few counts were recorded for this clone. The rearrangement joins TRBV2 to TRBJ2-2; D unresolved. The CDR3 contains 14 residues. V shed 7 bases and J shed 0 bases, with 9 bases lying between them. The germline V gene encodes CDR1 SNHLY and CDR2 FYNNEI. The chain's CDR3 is CASMLDANTGELFF. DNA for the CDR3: TGTGCCAGCATGCTGGACGCGAACACCGGGGAGCTGTTTTTT.

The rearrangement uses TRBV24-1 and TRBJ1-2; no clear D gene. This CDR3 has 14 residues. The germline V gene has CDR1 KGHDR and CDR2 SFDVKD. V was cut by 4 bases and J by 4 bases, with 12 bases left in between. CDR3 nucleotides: TGTGCCACCAGTGAAAGGTGGCGGACCTATGGCTACACCTTC. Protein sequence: CATSERWRTYGYTF.

The CDR3 protein is CASSYRQGNTEAFF. The CDR3 DNA reads TGTGCCAGCAGCTACAGGCAGGGGAACACTGAAGCTTTCTTT. V is TRBV11-2 and J is TRBJ1-1, with D possibly matching TRBD1 (5 bases). The CDR3 is 14 amino acids. Germline CDR1 is SGHAT and CDR2 is FQNNGV. V lost 4 bases to trimming and J lost 1 base, with 10 bases between them.

CDR3 protein: CAAGEGSTGELFF. Here the CDR3 DNA reads TGTGCCGCGGGTGAGGGGAGTACCGGGGAGCTGTTTTTT. The rearrangement links TRBV6-5 to TRBJ2-2, with D possibly being TRBD1 or TRBD2 (5 bases each). V dropped 11 bases and J dropped 5 bases, with 15 bases sitting between them. Germline values: CDR1 MNHEY, CDR2 SVGAGI. The CDR3 contains 13 residues.

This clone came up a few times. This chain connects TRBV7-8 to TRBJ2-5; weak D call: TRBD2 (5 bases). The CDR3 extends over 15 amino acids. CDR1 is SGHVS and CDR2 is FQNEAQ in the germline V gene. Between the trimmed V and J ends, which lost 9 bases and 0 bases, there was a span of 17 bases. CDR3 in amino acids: CASWRRISYQETQYF. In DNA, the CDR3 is TGTGCCAGTTGGAGGAGGATATCGTACCAAGAGACCCAGTACTTC.

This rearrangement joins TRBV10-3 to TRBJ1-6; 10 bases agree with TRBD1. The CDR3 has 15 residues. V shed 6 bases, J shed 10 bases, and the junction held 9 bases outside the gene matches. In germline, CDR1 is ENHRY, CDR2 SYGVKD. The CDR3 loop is CAISEGQGSWSPLHF. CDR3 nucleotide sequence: TGTGCCATCAGCGAGGGACAGGGGAGCTGGTCACCCCTCCACTTT.

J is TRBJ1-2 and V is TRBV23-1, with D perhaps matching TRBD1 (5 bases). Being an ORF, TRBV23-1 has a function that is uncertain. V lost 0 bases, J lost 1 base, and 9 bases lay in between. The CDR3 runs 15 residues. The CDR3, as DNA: TGCGCCAGCAGTCAATCGGGGGGGTTTAACTATGGCTACACCTTC. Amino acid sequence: CASSQSGGFNYGYTF.

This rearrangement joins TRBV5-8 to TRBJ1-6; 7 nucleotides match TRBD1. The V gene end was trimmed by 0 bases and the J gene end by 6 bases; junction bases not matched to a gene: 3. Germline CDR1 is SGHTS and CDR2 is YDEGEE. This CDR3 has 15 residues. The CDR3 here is CASSLAQGRNSPLHF. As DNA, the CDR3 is TGTGCCAGCAGCTTGGCACAGGGGCGTAATTCACCCCTCCACTTT.

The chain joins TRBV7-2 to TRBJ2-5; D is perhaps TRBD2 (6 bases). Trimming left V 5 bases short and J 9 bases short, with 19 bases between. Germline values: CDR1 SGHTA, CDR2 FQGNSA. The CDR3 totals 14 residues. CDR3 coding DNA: TGTGCCAGCAGCCCCGGTGGGGGGAAGAGAGCCCAGTACTTC. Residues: CASSPGGGKRAQYF.

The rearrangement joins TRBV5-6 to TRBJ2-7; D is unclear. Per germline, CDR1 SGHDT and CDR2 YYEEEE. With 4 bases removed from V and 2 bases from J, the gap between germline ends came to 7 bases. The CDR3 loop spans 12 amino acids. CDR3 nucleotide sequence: TGTGCCAGCAGCAATCACCCCTACGAGCAGTACTTC. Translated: CASSNHPYEQYF.

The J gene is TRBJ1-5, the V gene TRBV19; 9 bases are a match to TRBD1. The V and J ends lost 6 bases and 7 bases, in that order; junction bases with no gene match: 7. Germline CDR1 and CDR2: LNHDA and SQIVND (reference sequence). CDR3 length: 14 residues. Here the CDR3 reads CASRPGQGDQPQHF. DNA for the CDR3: TGTGCCAGTAGGCCGGGACAGGGTGACCAGCCCCAGCATTTT.

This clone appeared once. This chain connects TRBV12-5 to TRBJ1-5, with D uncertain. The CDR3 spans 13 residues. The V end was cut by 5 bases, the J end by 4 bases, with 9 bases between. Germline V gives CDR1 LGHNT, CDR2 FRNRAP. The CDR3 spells CASGLQVNQPQHF. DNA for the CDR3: TGTGCTAGTGGTCTCCAGGTGAATCAGCCCCAGCATTTT. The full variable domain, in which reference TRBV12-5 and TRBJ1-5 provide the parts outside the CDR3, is DARVTQTPRHKVTEMGQEVTMRCQPILGHNTVFWYRQTMMQGLELLAYFRNRAPLDDSGMPKDRFSAEMPDATLATLKIQPSEPRDSAVYFCASGLQVNQPQHFGDGTRLSIL.

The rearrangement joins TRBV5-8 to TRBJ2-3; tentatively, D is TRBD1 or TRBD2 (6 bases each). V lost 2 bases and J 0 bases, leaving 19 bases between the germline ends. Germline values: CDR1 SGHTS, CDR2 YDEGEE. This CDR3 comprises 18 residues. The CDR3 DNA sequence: TGTGCCAGCAGCTTAGGTCGGGGGCCCAGTCTCAGCACAGATACGCAGTATTTT. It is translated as CASSLGRGPSLSTDTQYF.

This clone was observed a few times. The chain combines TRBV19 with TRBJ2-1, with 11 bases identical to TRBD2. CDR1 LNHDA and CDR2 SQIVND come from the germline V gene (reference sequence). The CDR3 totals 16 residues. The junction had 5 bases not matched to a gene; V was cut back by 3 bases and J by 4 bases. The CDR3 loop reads CASSITSGGHYNEQFF. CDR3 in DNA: TGTGCCAGTAGTATCACTAGCGGGGGCCATTACAATGAGCAGTTCTTC.

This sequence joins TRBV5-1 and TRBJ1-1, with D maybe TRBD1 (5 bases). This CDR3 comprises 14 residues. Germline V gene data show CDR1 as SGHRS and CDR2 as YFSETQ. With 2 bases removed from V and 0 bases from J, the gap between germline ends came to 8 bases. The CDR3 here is CASSLQDMNTEAFF. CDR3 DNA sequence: TGCGCCAGCAGCTTACAGGACATGAACACTGAAGCTTTCTTT.

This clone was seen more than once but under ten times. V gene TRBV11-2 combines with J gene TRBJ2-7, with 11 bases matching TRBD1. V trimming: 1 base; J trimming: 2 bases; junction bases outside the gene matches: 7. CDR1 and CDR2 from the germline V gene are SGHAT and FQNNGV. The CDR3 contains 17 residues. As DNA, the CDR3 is TGTGCCAGCAGCTTAGGGACAGGGGGCATAAGCACCTACGAGCAGTACTTC. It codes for CASSLGTGGISTYEQYF. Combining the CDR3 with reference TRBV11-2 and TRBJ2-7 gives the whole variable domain EAGVAQSPRYKIIEKRQSVAFWCNPISGHATLYWYQQILGQGPKLLIQFQNNGVVDDSQLPKDRFSAERLKGVDSTLKIQPAKLEDSAVYLCASSLGTGGISTYEQYFGPGTRLTVT.

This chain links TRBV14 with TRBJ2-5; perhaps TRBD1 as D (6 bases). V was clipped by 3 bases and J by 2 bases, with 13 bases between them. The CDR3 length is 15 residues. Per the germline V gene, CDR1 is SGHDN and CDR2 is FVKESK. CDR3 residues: CASSHGTSKQETQYF. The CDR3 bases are TGTGCCAGCAGCCATGGGACAAGTAAACAAGAGACCCAGTACTTC.

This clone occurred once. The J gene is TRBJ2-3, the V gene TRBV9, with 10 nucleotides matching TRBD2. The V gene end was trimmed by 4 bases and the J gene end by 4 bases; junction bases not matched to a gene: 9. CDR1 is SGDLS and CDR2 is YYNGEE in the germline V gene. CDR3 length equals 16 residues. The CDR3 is CASSPRSGGGPDTQYF. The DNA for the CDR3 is TGTGCCAGCAGCCCCCGCAGCGGGGGGGGCCCAGATACGCAGTATTTT.

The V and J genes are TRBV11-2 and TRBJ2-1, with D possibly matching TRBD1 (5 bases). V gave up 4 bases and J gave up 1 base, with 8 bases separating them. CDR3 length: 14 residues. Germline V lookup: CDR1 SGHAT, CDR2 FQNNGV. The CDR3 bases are TGTGCCAGCAGCTGGACAAGGTCCTACAATGAGCAGTTCTTC. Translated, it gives CASSWTRSYNEQFF.

The DNA of the CDR3 is TGCGCCAGCAGCTTCTTGGACGAGCAGTACTTC. Amino acids: CASSFLDEQYF. This chain uses TRBV5-1 with TRBJ2-7; D call uncertain. The CDR3 spans 11 residues. Germline CDR1 and CDR2: SGHRS and YFSETQ. Trimming pared 2 bases from V and 5 bases from J, leaving 5 bases between.

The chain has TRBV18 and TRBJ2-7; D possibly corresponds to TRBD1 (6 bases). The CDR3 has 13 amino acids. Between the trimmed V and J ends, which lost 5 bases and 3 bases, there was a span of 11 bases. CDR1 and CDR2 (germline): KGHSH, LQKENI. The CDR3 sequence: CASSLTGGYEQYF. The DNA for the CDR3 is TGTGCCAGCTCATTGACAGGAGGCTACGAGCAGTACTTC.

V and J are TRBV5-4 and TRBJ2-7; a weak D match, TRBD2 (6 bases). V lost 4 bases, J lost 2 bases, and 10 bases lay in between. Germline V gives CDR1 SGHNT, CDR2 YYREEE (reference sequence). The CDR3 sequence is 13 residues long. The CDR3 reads CASSPGLTYEQYF. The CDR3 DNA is TGTGCCAGCAGCCCGGGACTCACCTACGAGCAGTACTTC. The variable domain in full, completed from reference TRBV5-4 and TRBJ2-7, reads ETGVTQSPTHLIKTRGQQVTLRCSSQSGHNTVSWYQQALGQGPQFIFQYYREEENGRGNFPPRFSGLQFPNYSSELNVNALELDDSALYLCASSPGLTYEQYFGPGTRLTVT.

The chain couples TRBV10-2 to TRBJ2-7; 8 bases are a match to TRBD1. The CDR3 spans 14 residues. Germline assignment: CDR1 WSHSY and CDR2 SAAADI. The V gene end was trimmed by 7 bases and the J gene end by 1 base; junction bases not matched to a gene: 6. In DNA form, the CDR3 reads TGCGCCAGCATCATTACAGGGGGTTCCTACGAGCAGTACTTC. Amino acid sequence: CASIITGGSYEQYF.

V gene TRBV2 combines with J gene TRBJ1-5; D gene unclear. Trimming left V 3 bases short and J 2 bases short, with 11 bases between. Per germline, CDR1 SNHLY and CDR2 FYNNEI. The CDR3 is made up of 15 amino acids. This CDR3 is CASSDWGRGNQPQHF. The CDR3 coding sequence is TGTGCCAGCAGTGACTGGGGAAGGGGCAATCAGCCCCAGCATTTT. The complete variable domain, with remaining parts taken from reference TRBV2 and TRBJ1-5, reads EPEVTQTPSHQVTQMGQEVILRCVPISNHLYFYWYRQILGQKVEFLVSFYNNEISEKSEIFDDQFSVERPDGSNFTLKIRSTKLEDSAMYFCASSDWGRGNQPQHFGDGTRLSIL.

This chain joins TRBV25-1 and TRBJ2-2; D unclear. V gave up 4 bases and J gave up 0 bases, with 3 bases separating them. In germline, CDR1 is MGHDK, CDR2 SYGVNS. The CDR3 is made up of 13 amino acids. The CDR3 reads CASSVTNTGELFF. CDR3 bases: TGTGCCAGCAGTGTAACGAACACCGGGGAGCTGTTTTTT.